These 21 T cell receptor beta chains came from one sample sequenced in a study of T cell clonotyping in hematopoietic cell transplantation. Only in-frame clones appear in the TCRdb table, and some are missing; sequencing was by immunoSEQ multiplex PCR. The sample holds approximately 75,000 clones, 90% to 95% seen once. Material for sequencing was peripheral blood mononuclear cells. The receptors here all came from a man in his fifties or sixties in good health. Some clones in this sample may be carry-over from other donors' samples.

The V and J genes are TRBV19 and TRBJ2-2, with 10 bases aligning to TRBD2. The V gene end was trimmed by 5 bases and the J gene end by 1 base; junction bases not matched to a gene: 4. Germline lookup yields CDR1 LNHDA and CDR2 SQIVND (reference sequence). This CDR3 has 16 residues. CDR3 coding DNA: TGTGCCAGTAGTCACCGGACTAGCGGGAACACCGGGGAGCTGTTTTTT. Protein product: CASSHRTSGNTGELFF.

The CDR3 loop is CASRPLSIAGAPSTEAFF. The CDR3 DNA is TGTGCCAGCAGGCCCTTATCTATCGCAGGGGCCCCTAGCACTGAAGCTTTCTTT. The chain joins TRBV28 to TRBJ1-1; possible D gene TRBD1, 6 bases. Trimming cost V 6 bases and J 4 bases, with 27 bases left between them. Per germline, CDR1 MDHEN and CDR2 SYDVKM. The CDR3 is 18 residues long.

The chain recombines TRBV28 with TRBJ1-5, with 8 positions matching TRBD1. The CDR3 totals 15 residues. In germline, CDR1 is MDHEN, CDR2 SYDVKM. With 5 bases clipped from V and 3 bases from J, the junction kept 6 bases outside the gene matches. The CDR3 DNA reads TGTGCCAGCAGTGCAGGACAGGGCATCAATCAGCCCCAGCATTTT. Its protein product is CASSAGQGINQPQHF.

This sequence joins TRBV2 and TRBJ2-7; 9 positions agree with TRBD1. Losses at the gene ends were 4 bases for V and 4 bases for J; bases not matched to a gene: 11. This CDR3 spans 16 amino acids. The V gene's germline CDR1 is SNHLY and CDR2 FYNNEI. In DNA form, the CDR3 reads TGTGCCAGCAGTGGCCATCCTCCGGACAGGGGTTACGAGCAGTACTTC. It encodes CASSGHPPDRGYEQYF. The whole variable domain, filled in from reference TRBV2 and TRBJ2-7, reads EPEVTQTPSHQVTQMGQEVILRCVPISNHLYFYWYRQILGQKVEFLVSFYNNEISEKSEIFDDQFSVERPDGSNFTLKIRSTKLEDSAMYFCASSGHPPDRGYEQYFGPGTRLTVT.

The rearrangement joins TRBV29-1 to TRBJ2-7; 11 nucleotides agree with TRBD1. J lost 3 bases, V lost 4 bases, and 8 bases had no gene match. Germline V gene data show CDR1 as SQVTM and CDR2 as ANQGSEA. This CDR3 is built from 15 residues. As DNA, the CDR3 is TGCAGCGTTGCCGGCGGGACAGGGGGTGGCTACGAGCAGTACTTC. Translation gives CSVAGGTGGGYEQYF.

In its sample, this clone was seen a few times. The V call is TRBV6-5, the J call TRBJ1-2; the match to TRBD1 covers 7 bases. The trim removed 6 bases at V and 2 bases at J, leaving 9 bases unmatched. CDR3 length: 15 residues. Germline loops: CDR1 MNHEY, CDR2 SVGAGI. CDR3: CASRPVGTANYGYTF. CDR3 bases: TGTGCCAGCAGACCAGTCGGGACAGCAAACTATGGCTACACCTTC.

This chain uses TRBV27 with TRBJ1-3, with a possible D match to TRBD1 (5 bases). The length of the CDR3 is 15 residues. The ends were cut back, 2 bases at V and 3 bases at J, with 11 bases in the middle. CDR1 and CDR2 from the germline V gene are MNHEY and SMNVEV (reference sequence). CDR3 nucleotides: TGTGCCAGCAGTTTAACGGGACTCGGTGGAAACACCATATATTTT. Translating gives CASSLTGLGGNTIYF.

V gene TRBV28 combines with J gene TRBJ2-7; D ambiguous. The CDR3 is 11 residues long. CDR1 MDHEN and CDR2 SYDVKM come from the germline V gene. The ends were cut back, 6 bases at V and 7 bases at J, with 10 bases in the middle. The CDR3: CASSNRLEQYF. The CDR3 region has the DNA TGTGCCAGCAGCAACCGTCTGGAGCAGTACTTC.

The genes are TRBV27 and TRBJ1-3; TRBD1 matches at 10 bases. V dropped 6 bases and J dropped 4; count of bases not matched to a gene: 6. Germline lookup yields CDR1 MNHEY and CDR2 SMNVEV (reference sequence). CDR3 length equals 15 residues. The CDR3: CASSPDRGLGNTIYF. The DNA of the CDR3 is TGTGCCAGCAGCCCCGACAGGGGGCTAGGAAACACCATATATTTT.

This chain joins TRBV7-9 and TRBJ2-7, with D perhaps TRBD1 (5 bases). Germline V gene data show CDR1 as SEHNR and CDR2 as FQNEAQ (reference sequence). Trimming took off 3 bases at V and 0 bases at J, with 18 bases between the two ends. The CDR3 loop spans 17 amino acids. The CDR3 DNA is TGTGCCAGCAGCTTGGGCAGTGGCCAGGGAACCTCCTACGAGCAGTACTTC. Residues: CASSLGSGQGTSYEQYF.

The count of this clone is one. The chain's CDR3 is CAWSVESEAFF. CDR3 nucleotides: TGTGCCTGGAGTGTAGAGTCTGAAGCTTTCTTT. The chain carries TRBV30 and TRBJ1-1; D gene uncertain. Trimming took off 0 bases at V and 6 bases at J, with 5 bases between the two ends. Germline V gene data show CDR1 as GTSNPN and CDR2 as SVGIG (reference sequence). CDR3 length: 11 residues.

The CDR3 DNA is TGTGCCAGCAGCTCTATCCGAGACAGGACCCCGCGAGACTATGGCTACACCTTC. Translation gives CASSSIRDRTPRDYGYTF. The chain employs TRBV11-2 and TRBJ1-2; tentative D call: TRBD1 (6 bases). This CDR3 region has 18 residues. Trimming removed 4 bases at V and 3 bases at J, with 24 bases between. The germline gives CDR1 SGHAT, CDR2 FQNNGV.

The genes are TRBV9 and TRBJ2-1; D remains unclear. V lost 0 bases and J lost 6, with 4 bases in between. The CDR3 loop spans 12 amino acids. CDR1 and CDR2 from the germline V gene are SGDLS and YYNGEE. CDR3 amino acids: CASSVAANEQFF. The CDR3 coding sequence is TGTGCCAGCAGCGTAGCGGCCAATGAGCAGTTCTTC.

CDR3 region: CASSTGQGARQPQHF. CDR3 DNA: TGTGCCAGTAGTACGGGACAGGGGGCAAGGCAGCCCCAGCATTTT. The J gene is TRBJ1-5, the V gene TRBV19; 12 positions agree with TRBD1. There are 15 residues in the CDR3. V lost 4 bases and J lost 7; bases outside the gene matches: 5. Germline-derived CDR1 and CDR2 are LNHDA and SQIVND (reference sequence).

The chain combines TRBV7-2 with TRBJ2-5; D may be TRBD2 (5 bases). The CDR3 is 14 residues long. V lost 2 bases to trimming and J lost 5 bases, with 12 bases between them. CDR1 and CDR2 from the germline V gene are SGHTA and FQGNSA. The CDR3 coding sequence is TGTGCCAGCAGCTTAAACGGGGTCCGGGAGACCCAGTACTTC. Its protein product is CASSLNGVRETQYF. Looking up the rest from reference TRBV7-2 and TRBJ2-5 gives the full variable domain: GAGVSQSPSNKVTEKGKDVELRCDPISGHTALYWYRQSLGQGLEFLIYFQGNSAPDKSGLPSDRFSAERTGGSVSTLTIQRTQQEDSAVYLCASSLNGVRETQYFGPGTRLLVL.

This clone was seen only once. V is TRBV11-1 and J is TRBJ2-3, with 8 bases that match TRBD1. The trim removed 7 bases at V and 1 base at J, leaving 4 bases unmatched. CDR1 and CDR2 from the germline V gene are SGHAT and FQDESV (reference sequence). CDR3 length: 14 amino acids. CDR3 amino acids: CASNLDRGTDTQYF. The CDR3 DNA reads TGTGCCAGCAACCTGGACAGGGGCACAGATACGCAGTATTTT.

The genes are TRBV7-9 and TRBJ2-5, with 8 bases matching TRBD2. The germline gives CDR1 SEHNR, CDR2 FQNEAQ (reference sequence). The CDR3 covers 19 residues. V dropped 5 bases and J dropped 2; count of bases not matched to a gene: 19. The CDR3 loop reads CASSRHLGGGYLIQETQYF. CDR3 bases: TGTGCCAGCAGCCGACATTTGGGCGGGGGGTACCTTATACAAGAGACCCAGTACTTC.

The genes are TRBV7-6 and TRBJ1-2, with 8 bases fitting TRBD1. J gave up 2 bases and V 0 bases, and 2 bases lay outside the gene matches. The CDR3 has 15 residues. CDR1 and CDR2 (germline): SGHVS, FNYEAQ. Here the CDR3 reads CASSLASGGNYGYTF. CDR3 bases: TGTGCCAGCAGCTTAGCTTCAGGGGGCAACTATGGCTACACCTTC.

This chain joins TRBV4-2 and TRBJ2-7, with 12 bases lining up with TRBD2. There are 18 residues in the CDR3. Unmatched junction bases numbered 12, after V lost 4 bases and J lost 2 bases. CDR1 LGHNA and CDR2 YNFKEQ come from the germline V gene. The CDR3 loop reads CASSPFLAGGGATYEQYF. CDR3 coding DNA: TGTGCCAGCAGCCCCTTCCTAGCGGGAGGGGGGGCTACCTACGAGCAGTACTTC.

The V gene is TRBV7-7, the J gene TRBJ2-1, with 15 bases that match TRBD2. CDR1 SSHAT and CDR2 FNYEAQ come from the germline V gene (reference sequence). CDR3 length: 16 amino acids. The trim removed 4 bases at V and 7 bases at J, leaving 5 bases unmatched. CDR3 amino acids: CASSSGLAGGLNEQFF. The CDR3 DNA sequence: TGTGCCAGCAGCTCCGGACTAGCGGGAGGGCTTAATGAGCAGTTCTTC.

This chain joins TRBV6-5 and TRBJ2-1; 8 bases are shared with TRBD1. Germline loops: CDR1 MNHEY, CDR2 SVGAGI. The CDR3 length is 15 residues. Trimming cost V 6 bases and J 3 bases; bases outside gene matches: 7. The CDR3 DNA reads as TGTGCCAGCAGGCCCGGGACAGGAAACTACAATGAGCAGTTCTTC. Translated, it gives CASRPGTGNYNEQFF.